The next 12 T cell receptor beta chains were all read from a single sample in a study of tumor and adjacent non-tumor tissue in lung cancer. A modified ARM-PCR protocol with three rounds of nested PCR amplified TCRbeta. TCRdb re-called the multiplex PCR reads with MiXCR, one entry per CDR3 protein. Of about 200,000 distinct CDR3 sequences in the sample, 70% to 75% were seen once. RNA was extracted from bulk tissue without any cell sorting. Material for sequencing was lung tumor tissue. Every receptor here comes from a man in his 60s with non-small cell lung cancer.

A remark on this clonotype: One junction end does not reproduce the germline sequence, and a read error may be involved. The chain uses TRBV20-1 and TRBJ2-1, with unresolved D. The CDR3 spans 13 residues. Germline V gene sequence: CDR1 DFQATT, CDR2 SNEGSKA (reference sequence). CDR3 DNA: TGCAGTCCCTATAATAGCAGGAGTGAAGAGCAGTTCTTT. It yields the protein CSPYNSRSEEQFF.

In the case of this clonotype: This may be a read error, as it is one base from a much larger clone. The rearrangement joins TRBV6-6 to TRBJ2-7; 8 nucleotides align to TRBD1. There are 15 residues in the CDR3. Germline CDR1 MNHNY, CDR2 SVGAGI (reference sequence). CDR3 sequence reads: CASKITGQAPFELYF. CDR3 nucleotide sequence: TGTGCCAGCAAGATTACGGGACAGGCACCCTTCGAGCTGTACTTC.

The chain recombines TRBV12-3 or TRBV12-4 with TRBJ2-5, with D perhaps being TRBD1 or TRBD2 (5 bases each). CDR3 length equals 14 residues. Deletions cut 5 bases from V and 1 base from J, with 11 bases between. As DNA, the CDR3 is TGTGCCAGCAGTGTGTCGGGACCCCAAGAGACCCAGTACTTC. This sequence encodes CASSVSGPQETQYF.

Comment on this clonotype: The junction and the germline gene differ at one end; a read error may be behind it. The genes are TRBV5-6 and TRBJ1-4; perhaps TRBD1 as D (5 bases). Germline CDR1 SGHDT, CDR2 YYEEEE. The CDR3 covers 11 residues. In DNA, the CDR3 is TGTGCCAGCAGCTCCAAGACAGAACTGTCTTTT. As protein: CASSSKTELSF.

There are many counts of this clonotype. The chain is built from TRBV6-4 and TRBJ2-1; tentatively, D is TRBD1 (6 bases). Trimming left V 6 bases short and J 0 bases short, with 12 bases between. This CDR3 is 15 amino acids long. CDR1 is MRHNA and CDR2 is SNTAGT in the germline V gene. Written as DNA, the CDR3 is TGTGCCAGCAGCCCGGGACACAGCTCCTACAATGAGCAGTTCTTC. It encodes CASSPGHSSYNEQFF.

In the case of this clonotype: With a much larger clone just one base away, this may be a read error. V usage is TRBV5-4 and J usage is TRBJ2-7; TRBD1 agrees at 9 bases. The CDR3 extends over 15 amino acids. Germline assignment: CDR1 SGHNT and CDR2 YYREEE (reference sequence). CDR3 amino acids: CVSSRQQGATYEQYF. CDR3 in DNA: TGTGTCAGCAGCCGTCAACAGGGGGCGACCTACGAGCAGTACTTC.

About this clonotype itself: One end of the junction is discordant with germline, which a read error may explain. The chain is built from TRBV6-2 or TRBV6-3 and TRBJ1-2; 8 bases are shared with TRBD1. This CDR3 is built from 14 residues. The germline V gene has CDR1 MNHEY and CDR2 SVGEGT. CDR3 residues: CASSPQGASYGYSF. The CDR3 DNA follows: TGTGCCAGCAGTCCTCAGGGGGCGAGCTATGGCTATAGCTTC.

The rearrangement links TRBV4-3 to TRBJ2-3, with D unclear. From germline, CDR1 is LGHNA and CDR2 YSLEER. Trimming took 4 bases from V and 4 from J, leaving 15 bases between them. CDR3 length: 15 residues. The CDR3 region is CASSPVWPGPDTQYF. CDR3 sequence (DNA): TGCGCCAGCAGCCCCGTTTGGCCCGGTCCAGATACGCAGTATTTT.

Comments on this clonotype: This could be a read error, since a much larger clone is one nucleotide away. The genes are TRBV30 and TRBJ2-1; D is unresolved. Germline assignment: CDR1 GTSNPN and CDR2 SVGIG (reference sequence). Trimming left V 2 bases short and J 10 bases short, with 9 bases between. The CDR3 is 11 amino acids. The CDR3 here is CAWSKGKEQFF. CDR3 DNA: TGTGCCTGGAGTAAGGGCAAAGAGCAGTTCTTC.

To note about this clonotype: The CDR3 ends on some other residue instead of the conserved phenylalanine or tryptophan, so this is likely a read error. This chain links TRBV20-1 with TRBJ1-3; D gene unclear. Germline CDR1 DFQATT, CDR2 SNEGSKA (reference sequence). The CDR3 totals 12 residues. This CDR3 is CSARSSGNSIYS. CDR3 nucleotides: TGCAGTGCTCGCTCCTCTGGAAACTCCATATATTCT.

On this clonotype: At one of its ends the junction is not consistent with the germline gene, which may arise from a read error. The chain recombines TRBV6-5 with TRBJ2-7; 10 bases align to TRBD1. This CDR3 region has 14 residues. Germline V gene sequence: CDR1 MNHEY, CDR2 SVGAGI. Here the CDR3 DNA reads TGTACCAGCAGTTACTCGGACAGGGGGTACAAGCAGTACTTC. Translated, it gives CTSSYSDRGYKQYF.

A few counts support this clonotype. The chain couples TRBV28 to TRBJ2-7, with 7 bases that match TRBD2. CDR1 is MDHEN and CDR2 is SYDVKM in the germline V gene. V dropped 3 bases and J dropped 0; count of bases not matched to a gene: 14. The CDR3 has 18 amino acids. The DNA of the CDR3 is TGTGCCAGCAGTTTTGTGCGGAGAGCGGGGAACCTCTCCTACGAGCAGTACTTC. Its protein product is CASSFVRRAGNLSYEQYF.